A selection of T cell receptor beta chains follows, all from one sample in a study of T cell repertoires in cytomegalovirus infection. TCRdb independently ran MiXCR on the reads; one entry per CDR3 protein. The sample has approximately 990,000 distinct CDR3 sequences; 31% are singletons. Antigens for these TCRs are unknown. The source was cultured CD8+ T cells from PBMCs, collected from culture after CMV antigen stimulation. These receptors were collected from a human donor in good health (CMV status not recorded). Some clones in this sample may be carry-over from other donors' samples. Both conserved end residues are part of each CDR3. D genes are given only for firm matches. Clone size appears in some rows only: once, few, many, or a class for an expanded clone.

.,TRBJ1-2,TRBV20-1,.,TGCAGTGCTGGACCCCCACAGGGAAACTATGGCTACACCTTC,CSAGPPQGNYGYTF
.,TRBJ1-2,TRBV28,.,TGTGCCAGCAGTCTCATCGACACGAACTATGGCTACACCTTC,CASSLIDTNYGYTF
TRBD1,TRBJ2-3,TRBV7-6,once,TGTGCCAGCAGCTTGCCACGGGGGACAGGGGGCACAGATACGCAGTATTTT,CASSLPRGTGGTDTQYF
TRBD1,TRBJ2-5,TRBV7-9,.,TGTGCCAGCAGCTTATTAGGGACAGGGGGTGAGACCCAGTACTTC,CASSLLGTGGETQYF
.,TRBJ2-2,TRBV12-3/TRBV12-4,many,TGTGCCAGCAGAAGCCCGTCCGGGGAGCTGTTTTTT,CASRSPSGELFF
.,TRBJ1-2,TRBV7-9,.,TGTGTCAGCAGCTTAGACCCGGCAGTCTATGGCTACACCTTC,CVSSLDPAVYGYTF
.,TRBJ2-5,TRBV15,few,TGTGCCACCCGTCTAGTAGGAGGAGAAGAGACCCAGTACTTC,CATRLVGGEETQYF
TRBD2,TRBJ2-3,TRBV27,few,TGTGCCAGCAGTTTAAGCGGGGGGGCCGTGGCAGATACGCAGTATTTT,CASSLSGGAVADTQYF
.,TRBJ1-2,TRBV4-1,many,TGCGCCAGCAGCCAAGATAGGTTCGGTTCCAACTATGGCTACACCTTC,CASSQDRFGSNYGYTF
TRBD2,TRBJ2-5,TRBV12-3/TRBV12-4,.,TGTGCCAGCAGTTTGCCTACACTAGCGGGGGAAGAGACCCAGTACTTC,CASSLPTLAGEETQYF
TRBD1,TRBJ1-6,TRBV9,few,TGTGCCAGCAGCGTAGGGTCAACAGGGGCGCTCCACTTT,CASSVGSTGALHF
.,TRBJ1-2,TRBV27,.,TGTGCCAGCAGCCCATCCCCATGGGGGGGCGCGTCTGGCTACACCTTC,CASSPSPWGGASGYTF
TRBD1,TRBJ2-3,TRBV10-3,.,TGTGCCATCAGTGTAGGGACAGGGGCTTATCCTGGCACAGATACGCAGTATTTT,CAISVGTGAYPGTDTQYF
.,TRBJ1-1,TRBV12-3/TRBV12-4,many,TGTGCCAGCAGTTTGATAATTAGGGACGAAGCTTTCTTT,CASSLIIRDEAFF
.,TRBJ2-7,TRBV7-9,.,TGTGCCAGCAGCTTAAACGCAGGGCCCCACGAGCAGTACTTC,CASSLNAGPHEQYF
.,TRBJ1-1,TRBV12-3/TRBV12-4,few,TGTGCCAGCAATCGGGCAGGTCAGAACACTGAAGCTTTCTTT,CASNRAGQNTEAFF
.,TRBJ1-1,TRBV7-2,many,TGTGCCAGCAGCTGGGTGGACCGGGGCCCAGGCACTGAAGCTTTCTTT,CASSWVDRGPGTEAFF
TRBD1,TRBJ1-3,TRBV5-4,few,TGTGCCAGCAGCTTGGGGGGGACAGGCGCCTACTCTGGAAACACCATATATTTT,CASSLGGTGAYSGNTIYF
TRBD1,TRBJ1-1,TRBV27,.,TGTGCCAGCAGTTTATCAGCAGGGGGCGGAAGGAACACTGAAGCTTTCTTT,CASSLSAGGGRNTEAFF
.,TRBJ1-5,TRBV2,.,TGTGCCAGCTATGGGGGGGGAGCTCAGCCTCAGCATTTT,CASYGGGAQPQHF
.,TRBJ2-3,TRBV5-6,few,TGTGCCAGCAGCCTGGGCAGGTCCGGGATAGATACGCAGTATTTT,CASSLGRSGIDTQYF
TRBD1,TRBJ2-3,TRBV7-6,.,TGTGCCAGCAGCCCCCGGACAGGTCTTGCCCGTAACACAGATACGCAGTATTTT,CASSPRTGLARNTDTQYF
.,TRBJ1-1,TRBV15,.,TGTGCCACCAGCAGAGATGGGTCCGCGGGCACTGAAGCTTTCTTT,CATSRDGSAGTEAFF
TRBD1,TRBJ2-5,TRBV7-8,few,TGTGCCAGCAGCTTTCCCCGGGACAGGGGGGATAGGGAGACCCAGTACTTC,CASSFPRDRGDRETQYF
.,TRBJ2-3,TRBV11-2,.,TGTGCCAGCAGCTTAGCGGCCCGGCACACAGATACGCAGTATTTT,CASSLAARHTDTQYF
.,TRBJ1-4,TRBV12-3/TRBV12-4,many,TGTGCCAGCACTCCCAGCTACGGGCGGGGGGCAGGACTGTTTTTT,CASTPSYGRGAGLFF
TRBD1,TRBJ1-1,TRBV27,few,TGTGCCAGCACCAGGGGGGCCCCGAACACTGAAGCTTTCTTT,CASTRGAPNTEAFF
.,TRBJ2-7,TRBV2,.,TGTGCCAGCAGTCGCCCCGCAGCCGTCGAGCAGTACTTC,CASSRPAAVEQYF
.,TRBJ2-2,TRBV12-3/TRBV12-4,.,TGTGCCAGCAGTTTAGGGGGGGCCCGGGACACCGGGGAGCTGTTTTTT,CASSLGGARDTGELFF
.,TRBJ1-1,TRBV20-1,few,TGCAGTGCTAGAGATGTGGCAACCACTGAAGCTTTCTTT,CSARDVATTEAFF
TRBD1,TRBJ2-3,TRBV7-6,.,TGTGCCAGCAGCCGATGGGACAGGCCTAGCACAGATACGCAGTATTTT,CASSRWDRPSTDTQYF
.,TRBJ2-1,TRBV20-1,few,TGCAGTGCTCATTCCCTTAGTCACTTGGATGAGCAGTTCTTC,CSAHSLSHLDEQFF
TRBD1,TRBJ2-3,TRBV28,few,TGTGCCAGCAGTTTGGGGACCGGGACAGGGTTAACAGATACGCAGTATTTT,CASSLGTGTGLTDTQYF
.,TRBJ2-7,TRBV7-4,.,TGTGCCAGCAGCTTATCAGGGACTTTGCCGTATGGCGAGCAGTACTTC,CASSLSGTLPYGEQYF
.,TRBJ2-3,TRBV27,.,TGTGCCAGCGGAGTGGGGCGCACAGATACGCAGTATTTT,CASGVGRTDTQYF
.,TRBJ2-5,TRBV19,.,TGTGCCAGTAGTATATGGCCCAAAGAGACCCAGTACTTC,CASSIWPKETQYF
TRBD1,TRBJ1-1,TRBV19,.,TGTGCCAGTACCCCGACAGGGGAAGGGCCCATGAACACTGAAGCTTTCTTT,CASTPTGEGPMNTEAFF
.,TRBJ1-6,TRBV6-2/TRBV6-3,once,TGTGCCAGCAGTTACAGGGATCATTCACCCCTCCACTTT,CASSYRDHSPLHF
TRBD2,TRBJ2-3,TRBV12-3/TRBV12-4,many,TGTGCCAGCAGTTTAGCGCAGGCCTGGCGGGGGGGCCCAGATACGCAGTATTTT,CASSLAQAWRGGPDTQYF
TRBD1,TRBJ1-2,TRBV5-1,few,TGCGCCAGCACCGGGACAGGTGATGGCTACACCTTC,CASTGTGDGYTF
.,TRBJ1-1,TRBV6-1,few,TGTGCCAGCAGTGAAAACCGGGACGTGGGCACTGAAGCTTTCTTT,CASSENRDVGTEAFF
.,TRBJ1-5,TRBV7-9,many,TGTGCCAGCAGACAGGGTGATCAGCCCCAGCATTTT,CASRQGDQPQHF
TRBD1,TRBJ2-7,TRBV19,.,TGTGCCAGTAGTATACCCCCAGGGGGCGAGCAGTACTTC,CASSIPPGGEQYF
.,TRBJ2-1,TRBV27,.,TGTGCCAGCAGTTTAGTGGCGGGGGCTTGGAATGAGCAGTTCTTC,CASSLVAGAWNEQFF
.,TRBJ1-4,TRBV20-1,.,TGCAGTGCTAGCCTCCGGGGGGGCGACCGGACCTTTAATGAAAAACTGTTTTTT,CSASLRGGDRTFNEKLFF
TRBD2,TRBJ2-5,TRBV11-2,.,TGTGCCAGCCTCACTAGCGGGGGGGAAGAGACCCAGTACTTC,CASLTSGGEETQYF
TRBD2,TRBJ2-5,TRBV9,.,TGTGCCAGCAGCCCACTCGGACTAGAGCGCGAGACCCAGTACTTC,CASSPLGLERETQYF
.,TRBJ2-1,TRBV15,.,TGTGCCACCAGCTCCCCAAGGGGGACATCCTACAATGAGCAGTTCTTC,CATSSPRGTSYNEQFF
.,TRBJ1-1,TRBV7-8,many,TGTGCCAGCAGCCCCCGGACAGACATGAACACTGAAGCTTTCTTT,CASSPRTDMNTEAFF
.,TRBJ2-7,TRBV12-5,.,TGTGCTAGTGGTTTGGGGTGGGGCGCGGACGAGCAGTACTTC,CASGLGWGADEQYF